This TCR beta chain stems from a study of molecular identifiers for immune sequencing clone quantification. General study results and limits: Over 97% of CMV-specific effector molecules, but under 1% of naive ones, were in clones above 20 copies.

Libraries of bulk TCR were made by previously described methods (with listed TCR primers). TCRdb reanalysed the PCR reads using MiXCR and keeps one entry per CDR3 protein. The sample lists about 510,000 distinct CDR3 sequences, about 25% occurring once. In regard to this clonotype: Its antigen is still unknown.

This CDR3 has 13 amino acids. The junction had 10 bases not matched to a gene; V was cut back by 5 bases and J by 10 bases. Germline CDR1 is MGHRA and CDR2 is YSYEKL. V usage is TRBV4-1 and J usage is TRBJ2-7; 8 nucleotides match TRBD2. The sequence was collected from a human donor in good health. Some libraries in this study had Jurkat cell RNA spiked in. The sequenced sample was naive CD8+ T cells from blood, with Jurkat cell RNA spiked in. Specified subset: FACS-sorted CD8+CD4-CCR7+CD45RA+ naive T cells. The CDR3 nucleotides read TGCGCCAGCAGCTACGGGGGGGCGGGAGTTCAGTACTTC. It yields the protein CASSYGGAGVQYF.